These 15 T cell receptor beta chains share one sample of origin, sequenced in a study of T cell responses to AZD1222 COVID-19 vaccine. Here immunoSEQ multiplex PCR was the method, and the copy in TCRdb shows in-frame clones only, minus some. The sample holds roughly 150,000 clones; over 85% are singletons and the top ten take over 4%. Sequencing used peripheral blood, obtained on day 0 of AZD1222 vaccination. These receptors all come from an adult in good health.

V gene TRBV11-2 combines with J gene TRBJ2-7, with no clear D. This CDR3 is built from 13 residues. The V gene's germline CDR1 is SGHAT and CDR2 FQNNGV. V lost 3 bases to trimming and J lost 0 bases, with 6 bases between them. CDR3 loop: CASSLPDSYEQYF. The DNA for the CDR3 is TGTGCCAGCAGCTTGCCCGACTCCTACGAGCAGTACTTC.

V is TRBV11-2 and J is TRBJ1-1; TRBD1 is a possible D gene (5 bases). Germline lookup yields CDR1 SGHAT and CDR2 FQNNGV. This CDR3 is built from 13 residues. V was clipped by 2 bases and J by 4 bases, with 8 bases between them. CDR3 nucleotides: TGTGCCAGCAGCTTACAGGGTTTCACTGAAGCTTTCTTT. Its translation: CASSLQGFTEAFF.

The genes are TRBV25-1 and TRBJ2-5, with D possibly being TRBD2 (6 bases). CDR1 is MGHDK and CDR2 is SYGVNS in the germline V gene. CDR3 length: 14 residues. V lost 1 base to trimming and J lost 1 base, with 7 bases between them. The CDR3 DNA is TGTGCCAGCAGTGAATGGGGGGTCCAAGAGACCCAGTACTTC. Protein product: CASSEWGVQETQYF. The entire variable domain, with the rest obtained from reference TRBV25-1 and TRBJ2-5, is as follows: EADIYQTPRYLVIGTGKKITLECSQTMGHDKMYWYQQDPGMELHLIHYSYGVNSTEKGDLSSESTVSRIRTEHFPLTLESARPSHTSQYLCASSEWGVQETQYFGPGTRLLVL.

The genes are TRBV3-1 (or the pseudogene TRBV3-2) and TRBJ2-5; TRBD2 is a possible D gene (6 bases). V lost 1 base, J lost 4 bases, and 10 bases lay in between. The germline CDR1 and CDR2 sequences are LGHDT and YNNKEL (reference sequence). CDR3 length equals 14 residues. The CDR3 here is CASSQVGTPETQYF. CDR3 DNA: TGTGCCAGCAGCCAAGTTGGGACTCCAGAGACCCAGTACTTC.

J is TRBJ2-7 and V is TRBV5-1; no definite D call. Trimming shortened V by 2 bases and J by 0 bases, and 15 bases separated the two germline ends. The CDR3 runs to 16 residues. Germline values: CDR1 SGHRS, CDR2 YFSETQ. The DNA for the CDR3 is TGCGCCAGCAGCTTCAGTTTTGCTACCCGCTCCTACGAGCAGTACTTC. This encodes CASSFSFATRSYEQYF.

The table lists this clone with a count of one. The chain employs TRBV11-2 and TRBJ1-1, with D uncertain. The CDR3 spans 12 residues. V lost 5 bases and J lost 6, with 10 bases in between. Germline V gene lookup returns CDR1 SGHAT and CDR2 FQNNGV. This CDR3 reads CASSPRRAEAFF. For the CDR3, the DNA is TGTGCCAGCAGCCCCCGTAGGGCTGAAGCTTTCTTT. The variable domain in full, with the rest retrieved from reference TRBV11-2 and TRBJ1-1, is EAGVAQSPRYKIIEKRQSVAFWCNPISGHATLYWYQQILGQGPKLLIQFQNNGVVDDSQLPKDRFSAERLKGVDSTLKIQPAKLEDSAVYLCASSPRRAEAFFGQGTRLTVV.

The table lists this clone with a count of one. The chain carries TRBV15 and TRBJ2-7, with D perhaps assigned TRBD1 or TRBD2 (5 bases each). The CDR3 is 16 residues long. CDR1 and CDR2 from the germline V gene are LNHNV and YYDKDF (reference sequence). The V end lost 1 base, the J end lost 0 bases, and 13 bases lay between the germline ends. CDR3 DNA: TGTGCCACCAGCAGAGGTGGGGGAGCCCCCTCCTACGAGCAGTACTTC. Its protein product is CATSRGGGAPSYEQYF.

The chain uses TRBV19 and TRBJ2-2; 10 positions agree with TRBD1. Per the germline V gene, CDR1 is LNHDA and CDR2 is SQIVND (reference sequence). The CDR3 consists of 17 residues. J was trimmed by 2 bases and V by 3 bases; bases with no gene match: 6. CDR3 loop: CASSIPRTGGNTGELFF. CDR3 in DNA: TGTGCCAGTAGTATCCCCCGGACAGGGGGTAACACCGGGGAGCTGTTTTTT.

The chain uses TRBV30 and TRBJ1-5; TRBD1 agrees at 9 bases. CDR3 size: 14 residues. The junction had 7 bases not matched to a gene; V was cut back by 3 bases and J by 7 bases. In germline, CDR1 is GTSNPN, CDR2 SVGIG (reference sequence). The CDR3 bases are TGTGCCTGGAGCTGGGGACAGGGTCACCAGCCCCAGCATTTT. As protein: CAWSWGQGHQPQHF.

The gene calls are TRBV30 and TRBJ1-1, with 7 bases matching TRBD1. This CDR3 is built from 13 residues. V trimming: 8 bases; J trimming: 3 bases; junction bases outside the gene matches: 9. Germline CDR1 reads GTSNPN; CDR2 reads SVGIG (reference sequence). Here the CDR3 reads CARRTGEDTEAFF. The DNA for the CDR3 is TGTGCCAGAAGGACAGGAGAGGACACTGAAGCTTTCTTT.

V and J are TRBV4-1 and TRBJ2-3; TRBD2 agrees at 9 bases. Per the germline V gene, CDR1 is MGHRA and CDR2 is YSYEKL. The junction had 8 bases not matched to a gene; V was cut back by 0 bases and J by 4 bases. The CDR3 runs to 17 residues. The CDR3 is CASSQDGSGSVADTQYF. The CDR3 region has the DNA TGCGCCAGCAGCCAAGATGGTAGCGGGAGTGTGGCAGATACGCAGTATTTT.

CDR3 residues: CSVAGTGVNYGYTF. The CDR3 DNA is TGCAGCGTTGCAGGGACAGGGGTGAACTATGGCTACACCTTC. The rearrangement joins TRBV29-1 to TRBJ1-2; 10 bases fit TRBD1. Germline CDR1 reads SQVTM; CDR2 reads ANQGSEA. The CDR3 has 14 amino acids. V was clipped by 4 bases and J by 2 bases; unmatched bases: 4.

V gene TRBV7-9 combines with J gene TRBJ2-1; TRBD1 matches 7 bases. CDR1 SEHNR and CDR2 FQNEAQ come from the germline V gene (reference sequence). This CDR3 contains 14 residues. J was trimmed by 9 bases and V by 5 bases; bases with no gene match: 10. CDR3 DNA: TGTGCCAGCAGCCGAGGATCGACAGGGTTTGAGCAGTTCTTC. Its translation is CASSRGSTGFEQFF.

In its sample, this clone was seen a few times. This rearrangement joins TRBV6-1 to TRBJ2-1, with 8 bases identical to TRBD2. Germline trimming cut 3 bases from V and 4 bases from J; bases unmatched to any gene: 5. The V gene's germline CDR1 is MNHNS and CDR2 SASEGT. This CDR3 contains 15 residues. CDR3 nucleotide sequence: TGTGCCAGCAGTGAGCGAGCGGGAGAATACAATGAGCAGTTCTTC. Residues: CASSERAGEYNEQFF.

V gene TRBV30 combines with J gene TRBJ1-6; no definite D call. The CDR3 spans 13 residues. The germline CDR1 and CDR2 sequences are GTSNPN and SVGIG (reference sequence). Trimming removed 1 base from V and 11 bases from J, with 12 bases in between. CDR3 loop: CAWSALQRAPLHF. The DNA for the CDR3 is TGTGCCTGGAGTGCTCTCCAGAGGGCACCCCTCCACTTT.